The rows below give T cell receptor beta chains drawn from one sample of a study of shared T cell receptors in the human thymus. Assay used: immunoSEQ multiplex PCR; TCRdb lists only in-frame clones, some missing. Of under 850,000 clones listed, 70% to 90% are singletons. These data were likewise used in another study, on human thymus T cells.

Sequences were obtained from thymocytes. Source of these receptors: a boy under two years old with a congenital heart defect. The CDR3 runs from the conserved cysteine through the conserved F or W. The order of the fields is clone size, V gene, D gene, J gene, CDR3 protein, CDR3 DNA. A D gene is named only where the DNA matches it firmly. For some rows the clone size is stated as once, few or many, or as a class when expanded; others skip it.

-	TRBV29-1	TRBD2	TRBJ2-1	CSVAPPWTSSSSSYNEQFF	TGCAGCGTTGCCCCTCCGTGGACTAGCTCGTCTAGCTCCTACAATGAGCAGTTCTTC
-	TRBV7-6	-	TRBJ2-1	CASSLAADSSYNEQFF	TGTGCCAGCAGCTTAGCGGCAGACAGCTCCTACAATGAGCAGTTCTTC
-	TRBV19	-	TRBJ1-1	CASSRQHTEAFF	TGTGCCAGTAGTAGACAGCACACTGAAGCTTTCTTT
-	TRBV5-1	-	TRBJ2-3	CASSLAGVRYTDTQYF	TGCGCCAGCAGCTTGGCCGGGGTGCGGTACACAGATACGCAGTATTTT
-	TRBV6-5	TRBD2	TRBJ2-7	CASSRTSEDYEQYF	TGTGCCAGCAGTCGGACTAGCGAGGACTACGAGCAGTACTTC
-	TRBV27	-	TRBJ1-5	CASSWRTGNQPQHF	TGTGCCAGCAGTTGGAGGACGGGCAATCAGCCCCAGCATTTT
-	TRBV7-9	TRBD2	TRBJ2-3	CASKSGRTDTQYF	TGTGCCAGCAAGAGCGGGAGGACAGATACGCAGTATTTT
-	TRBV14	-	TRBJ1-2	CASSQEEDSPYGYTF	TGTGCCAGCAGCCAAGAAGAGGACAGCCCCTATGGCTACACCTTC
-	TRBV11-3	-	TRBJ2-5	CASSPGLVQETQYF	TGTGCCAGCAGCCCGGGACTGGTCCAAGAGACCCAGTACTTC
-	TRBV4-1	TRBD2	TRBJ2-7	CASSQDVGGSGRVYEQYF	TGCGCCAGCAGCCAAGATGTTGGGGGTAGCGGGAGGGTCTACGAGCAGTACTTC
few	TRBV19	TRBD2	TRBJ2-2	CASSTTPLTSGRSVAGELFF	TGTGCCAGTAGTACAACCCCCCTGACTAGCGGGAGGTCAGTAGCCGGGGAGCTGTTTTTT
once	TRBV12-5	TRBD1	TRBJ1-3	CASGLGDRGLNTIYF	TGTGCTAGTGGTTTGGGGGACAGGGGGTTGAACACCATATATTTT
-	TRBV12-5	-	TRBJ2-6	CASGISGWGANVLTF	TGTGCTAGTGGTATCTCGGGGTGGGGGGCCAACGTCCTGACTTTC
-	TRBV29-1	-	TRBJ2-7	CSVVKGGGEQYF	TGCAGCGTTGTAAAAGGGGGTGGAGAGCAGTACTTC
-	TRBV4-2	TRBD1	TRBJ2-7	CASSQVTDRELEQYF	TGTGCCAGCAGCCAAGTCACGGACAGGGAACTCGAGCAGTACTTC
once	TRBV7-3	TRBD2	TRBJ2-1	CASSLSGTSGINNEQFF	TGTGCCAGCAGCTTAAGTGGGACTAGCGGGATCAACAATGAGCAGTTCTTC
-	TRBV12-5	-	TRBJ2-1	CASGLGGHNEQFF	TGTGCTAGTGGTTTGGGAGGGCACAATGAGCAGTTCTTC
-	TRBV27	TRBD2	TRBJ2-3	CASSPCWVTSGRAADTQYF	TGTGCCAGCAGTCCATGTTGGGTGACTAGCGGGAGAGCTGCAGATACGCAGTATTTT
-	TRBV28	TRBD1	TRBJ2-7	CASSRRDRGQYF	TGTGCCAGCAGTAGAAGGGACAGGGGGCAGTACTTC
-	TRBV30	TRBD2	TRBJ2-3	CAWSVRTSGRTASTDTQYF	TGTGCCTGGAGTGTGAGGACTAGCGGGAGGACGGCTAGCACAGATACGCAGTATTTT
-	TRBV6-4	-	TRBJ2-2	CASRNRESGELFF	TGTGCCAGCAGGAACAGGGAATCCGGGGAGCTGTTTTTT
-	TRBV7-9	TRBD1	TRBJ2-7	CASSLARGQGAPPSYEQYF	TGTGCCAGCAGCTTAGCCCGGGGACAGGGGGCCCCCCCCTCCTACGAGCAGTACTTC
-	TRBV7-6	TRBD1	TRBJ1-1	CASNNIQGSVAEAFF	TGTGCCAGCAACAATATACAGGGGTCCGTCGCTGAAGCTTTCTTT
-	TRBV5-1	TRBD1	TRBJ2-7	CASSLEGTGVYEQYF	TGCGCCAGCAGCTTGGAGGGGACAGGGGTCTACGAGCAGTACTTC
few	TRBV14	TRBD2	TRBJ2-6	CASSPLGGGGAGANVLTF	TGTGCCAGCAGCCCCCTCGGGGGGGGCGGAGCTGGGGCCAACGTCCTGACTTTC
few	TRBV11-2	-	TRBJ1-1	CASSRTPGRGRDTEAFF	TGTGCCAGCAGCCGTACCCCCGGGCGGGGGCGGGACACTGAAGCTTTCTTT
-	TRBV10-3	TRBD2	TRBJ2-3	CAISELAARDTQYF	TGTGCCATCAGTGAACTAGCGGCACGGGATACGCAGTATTTT
-	TRBV6-5	-	TRBJ2-3	CASSPFRRVDTQYF	TGTGCCAGCAGTCCTTTTCGGCGGGTAGATACGCAGTATTTT
-	TRBV5-4	-	TRBJ2-3	CASSARSQADTQYF	TGTGCCAGCAGCGCCCGTTCCCAGGCGGATACGCAGTATTTT
-	TRBV11-3	TRBD1	TRBJ2-7	CASSPGQGSYEQYF	TGTGCCAGCAGCCCCGGACAGGGATCCTACGAGCAGTACTTC
-	TRBV27	-	TRBJ1-1	CASNPAREKNGNTEAFF	TGTGCCAGCAACCCCGCAAGAGAGAAGAATGGGAACACTGAAGCTTTCTTT
-	TRBV4-3	-	TRBJ2-1	CASSQERDSGFYNEQFF	TGCGCCAGCAGCCAAGAGAGAGATAGCGGTTTCTACAATGAGCAGTTCTTC
-	TRBV27	TRBD2	TRBJ2-4	CASSFVPSGRPENIQYF	TGTGCCAGCAGTTTCGTTCCTAGCGGGAGACCGGAAAACATTCAGTACTTC
once	TRBV15	-	TRBJ2-3	CATSREEDTQYF	TGTGCCACCAGCAGGGAGGAAGATACGCAGTATTTT
-	TRBV4-3	TRBD1	TRBJ2-3	CASSQGGQTRQNTDTQYF	TGCGCCAGCAGCCAAGGGGGACAGACGAGACAAAACACAGATACGCAGTATTTT
-	TRBV11-2	-	TRBJ2-4	CASSLVESGPGKNIQYF	TGTGCCAGCAGCTTAGTTGAAAGCGGGCCTGGCAAAAACATTCAGTACTTC
-	TRBV15	-	TRBJ1-5	CATSSVTGIGQPQHF	TGTGCCACCAGCAGCGTCACAGGGATAGGGCAGCCCCAGCATTTT
-	TRBV6-6	-	TRBJ1-6	CASSLRRNSPLHF	TGTGCCAGCAGTTTACGGCGGAATTCACCCCTCCACTTT
-	TRBV29-1	TRBD2	TRBJ2-1	CSAERTSCHNEQFF	TGCAGCGCCGAAAGGACTAGCTGCCACAATGAGCAGTTCTTC
-	TRBV7-9	-	TRBJ2-7	CASSLVSRSPRPTYEQYF	TGTGCCAGCAGCTTAGTAAGTAGAAGCCCTCGCCCTACCTACGAGCAGTACTTC
-	TRBV14	-	TRBJ2-3	CASSPVGGRGTDTQYF	TGTGCCAGCAGCCCAGTAGGAGGGCGGGGCACAGATACGCAGTATTTT
once	TRBV4-2	TRBD1	TRBJ2-3	CASSQETGEEADTQYF	TGTGCCAGCAGCCAAGAGACAGGGGAGGAGGCAGATACGCAGTATTTT
-	TRBV5-1	TRBD2	TRBJ2-7	CASSLKTSGSSYEQYF	TGCGCCAGCAGCTTGAAGACTAGCGGGAGTTCCTACGAGCAGTACTTC
-	TRBV5-8	-	TRBJ1-5	CASSPSPGAHQPQHF	TGTGCCAGCAGCCCGAGCCCAGGGGCGCATCAGCCCCAGCATTTT
once	TRBV5-1	-	TRBJ2-1	CASSPRTHLPNPEQFF	TGCGCCAGCAGCCCCAGGACTCACCTTCCCAATCCTGAGCAGTTCTTC
-	TRBV4-2	TRBD2	TRBJ2-7	CASSQGSGGAEWVPYEQYF	TGTGCCAGCAGCCAAGGGTCGGGAGGTGCCGAATGGGTTCCCTACGAGCAGTACTTC
few	TRBV2	-	TRBJ2-6	CASSVRDTDGANVLTF	TGTGCCAGCAGTGTCCGGGACACGGATGGGGCCAACGTCCTGACTTTC
-	TRBV27	TRBD1	TRBJ2-3	CASSLRTGGTDTQYF	TGTGCCAGCAGTTTACGGACAGGTGGAACAGATACGCAGTATTTT
-	TRBV27	-	TRBJ2-4	CASSPHPRQELAKNIQYF	TGTGCCAGCAGTCCACACCCCCGACAGGAGCTAGCCAAAAACATTCAGTACTTC
-	TRBV11-2	TRBD1	TRBJ2-5	CASSPGTGPPETQYF	TGTGCCAGCAGCCCAGGGACAGGGCCCCCGGAGACCCAGTACTTC
-	TRBV27	TRBD2	TRBJ2-7	CASSLIGGGIYYEQYF	TGTGCCAGCAGCCTGATCGGGGGGGGCATATACTACGAGCAGTACTTC
once	TRBV4-3	-	TRBJ2-5	CASSQGTQETQYF	TGCGCCAGCAGTCAGGGGACCCAAGAGACCCAGTACTTC
-	TRBV28	TRBD1	TRBJ2-7	CASSRPTGGPYEQYF	TGTGCCAGCAGCCGACCGACAGGGGGCCCCTACGAGCAGTACTTC
-	TRBV30	TRBD2	TRBJ2-7	CAWSAPVPISGRNCEQYF	TGTGCCTGGAGTGCGCCGGTTCCGATTAGCGGGAGAAATTGCGAGCAGTACTTC
-	TRBV28	TRBD2	TRBJ2-1	CASSRGTSGILHNEQFF	TGTGCCAGCAGCCGGGGAACTAGCGGGATCCTGCACAATGAGCAGTTCTTC